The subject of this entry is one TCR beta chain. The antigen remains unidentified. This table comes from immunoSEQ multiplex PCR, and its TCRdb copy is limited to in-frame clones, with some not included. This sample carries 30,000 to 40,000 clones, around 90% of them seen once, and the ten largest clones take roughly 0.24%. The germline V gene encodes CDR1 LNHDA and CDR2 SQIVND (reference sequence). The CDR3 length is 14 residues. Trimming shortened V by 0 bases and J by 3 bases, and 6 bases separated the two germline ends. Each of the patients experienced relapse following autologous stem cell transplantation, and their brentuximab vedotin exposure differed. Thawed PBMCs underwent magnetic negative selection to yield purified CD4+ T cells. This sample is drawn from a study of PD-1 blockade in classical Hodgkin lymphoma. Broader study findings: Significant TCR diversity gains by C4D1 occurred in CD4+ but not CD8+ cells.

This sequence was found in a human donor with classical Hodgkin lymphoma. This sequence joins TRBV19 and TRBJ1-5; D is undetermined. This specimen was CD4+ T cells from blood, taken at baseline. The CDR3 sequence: CASSIESINQPQHF. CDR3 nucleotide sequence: TGTGCCAGTAGTATAGAGTCCATCAATCAGCCCCAGCATTTT.